Below, one T cell receptor (beta chain) is given with its context. This sample was taken from a study of CD8 T cells in Susac syndrome. CD8+ and CD4+ blood T cells underwent TCR beta sequencing. In Susac syndrome patients, recently defined diagnostic criteria for definite or probable disease were met. The germline V gene has CDR1 SGHDN and CDR2 FVKESK. V lost 0 bases and J lost 1, with 9 bases in between. The CDR3 consists of 16 residues. Random hexamers served to reverse transcribe roughly 0.5 to 1 ug RNA. Across 54 Vbeta and 13 Jbeta, immunoSEQ multiplex PCR amplified TCR beta CDR3. Each CDR3 protein is one row after TCRdb ran MiXCR on the immunoSEQ multiplex PCR reads. The repertoire holds around 230,000 distinct CDR3 sequences, with about 96% as singletons.

The specimen sequenced was CD4+ T cells from PBMCs. This chain joins TRBV14 and TRBJ1-4; D uncertain. The receptor was isolated from a human donor with Susac syndrome. The CDR3 reads CASSQDPRLTNEKLFF. The CDR3 DNA sequence: TGTGCCAGCAGCCAAGATCCCAGGTTAACTAATGAAAAACTGTTTTTT.